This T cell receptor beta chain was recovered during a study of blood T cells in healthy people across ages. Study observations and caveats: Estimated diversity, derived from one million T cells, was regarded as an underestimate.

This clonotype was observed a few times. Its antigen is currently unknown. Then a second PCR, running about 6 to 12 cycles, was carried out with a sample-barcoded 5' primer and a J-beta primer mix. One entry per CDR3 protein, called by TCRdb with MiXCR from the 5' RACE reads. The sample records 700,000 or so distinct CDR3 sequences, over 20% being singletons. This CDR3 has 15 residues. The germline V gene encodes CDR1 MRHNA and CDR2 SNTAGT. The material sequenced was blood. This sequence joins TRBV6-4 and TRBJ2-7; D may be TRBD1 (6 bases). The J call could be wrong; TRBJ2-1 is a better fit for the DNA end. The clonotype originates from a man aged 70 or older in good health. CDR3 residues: CASRGTSDFFSEQFF. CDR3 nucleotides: TGTGCCAGCAGAGGGACATCGGATTTCTTTAGTGAGCAGTTCTTC.